These 21 T cell receptor beta chains share one sample of origin, sequenced in a study of blood T cell repertoires in COVID-19. The assay was immunoSEQ multiplex PCR, and TCRdb's table has in-frame clones only and misses some. The sample records more than 300,000 clones, just over 90% being singletons. The sequenced sample was PBMCs or T cells enriched from blood (not recorded which). The receptors originated from a woman between 40 and 55 years old who had been exposed to COVID-19.

The chain combines TRBV14 with TRBJ1-1; a weak D match, TRBD1 (6 bases). The CDR3 runs to 15 residues. V was pared by 2 bases and J by 9 bases, with 19 bases between. Looked up from germline, CDR1 is SGHDN and CDR2 is FVKESK. This CDR3 reads CASSQPGTLPSQAFF. The CDR3 DNA follows: TGTGCCAGCAGCCAACCCGGGACACTTCCTTCCCAAGCTTTCTTT.

This clone was found a few times. This sequence joins TRBV7-9 and TRBJ2-7, with D maybe TRBD1 (5 bases). Between the trimmed V and J ends, which lost 5 bases and 6 bases, there was a span of 20 bases. CDR1 and CDR2 from the germline V gene are SEHNR and FQNEAQ (reference sequence). This CDR3 has 15 residues. DNA for the CDR3: TGTGCCAGCAGCCCCAGGCTGGACATCCCCGTCGAGCAGTACTTC. This sequence encodes CASSPRLDIPVEQYF.

The rearrangement links TRBV19 to TRBJ1-2; 7 bases are shared with TRBD1. The length of the CDR3 is 14 residues. V lost 6 bases and J lost 2; bases outside the gene matches: 6. The germline gives CDR1 LNHDA, CDR2 SQIVND (reference sequence). The CDR3 DNA reads TGTGCCAGTAGGTGGGGGACAGAAAACTATGGCTACACCTTC. Its translation is CASRWGTENYGYTF.

V gene TRBV9 combines with J gene TRBJ2-1; D may be TRBD2 (5 bases). There are 14 residues in the CDR3. The germline V gene encodes CDR1 SGDLS and CDR2 YYNGEE. The V end lost 0 bases, the J end lost 5 bases, and 9 bases lay between the germline ends. CDR3 sequence (DNA): TGTGCCAGCAGCGTAGGGGGAGTTAACAATGAGCAGTTCTTC. The encoded protein is CASSVGGVNNEQFF.

The genes are TRBV7-9 and TRBJ2-5; D might be TRBD1 (6 bases). V lost 1 base to trimming and J lost 5 bases, with 11 bases between them. Looked up from germline, CDR1 is SEHNR and CDR2 is FQNEAQ (reference sequence). The CDR3 is 14 amino acids. In DNA form, the CDR3 reads TGTGCCAGCAGCTTAGTCGGGCAGGGGGAGACCCAGTACTTC. Translating it yields CASSLVGQGETQYF.

The count of this clone is one. The chain has TRBV7-7 and TRBJ1-1, with 10 bases identical to TRBD1. This CDR3 is 13 amino acids long. Germline-derived CDR1 and CDR2 are SSHAT and FNYEAQ (reference sequence). CDR3 residues: CAVGQGVGTEAFF. CDR3 nucleotides: TGTGCGGTTGGACAGGGGGTGGGCACTGAAGCTTTCTTT.

CDR3 bases: TGTGCCAGCAGACGGACAGGGACCTATGAGCAGTTCTTC. Translated, it gives CASRRTGTYEQFF. The rearrangement links TRBV6-5 to TRBJ2-1; 8 nucleotides align to TRBD1. Germline V gene sequence: CDR1 MNHEY, CDR2 SVGAGI. This CDR3 spans 13 amino acids. J lost 8 bases, V lost 6 bases, and 6 bases had no gene match.

The chain employs TRBV10-3 and TRBJ2-1; D gene unclear. V was pared by 3 bases and J by 5 bases, with 8 bases between. The CDR3 is 13 amino acids. Per germline, CDR1 ENHRY and CDR2 SYGVKD. The CDR3 protein is CAISDGPNNEQFF. For the CDR3, the DNA is TGTGCCATCAGTGATGGGCCTAACAATGAGCAGTTCTTC.

The rearrangement joins TRBV30 to TRBJ1-1, with D hard to call. Trimming removed 3 bases from V and 0 bases from J, with 14 bases in between. This CDR3 region has 15 residues. CDR1 and CDR2 (germline): GTSNPN, SVGIG (reference sequence). The CDR3 here is CAWSSAQRMNTEAFF. The DNA for the CDR3 is TGTGCCTGGAGCTCCGCACAGAGAATGAACACTGAAGCTTTCTTT. Full variable domain (outside the CDR3, taken from reference TRBV30 and TRBJ1-1): SQTIHQWPATLVQPVGSPLSLECTVEGTSNPNLYWYRQAAGRGLQLLFYSVGIGQISSEVPQNLSASRPQDRQFILSSKKLLLSDSGFYLCAWSSAQRMNTEAFFGQGTRLTVV.

This sequence joins TRBV5-6 and TRBJ1-1; 11 bases are shared with TRBD1. Looked up from germline, CDR1 is SGHDT and CDR2 is YYEEEE. V lost 3 bases and J lost 2; bases outside the gene matches: 6. This CDR3 has 16 amino acids. CDR3 in amino acids: CASSSDRGRGNTEAFF. The DNA of the CDR3 is TGTGCCAGCAGCTCGGACAGGGGGCGAGGAAACACTGAAGCTTTCTTT.

The chain uses TRBV5-1 and TRBJ1-2, with no clear D. The CDR3 consists of 13 residues. Germline V CDR1 and CDR2: SGHRS, YFSETQ. The V end lost 4 bases, the J end lost 6 bases, and 13 bases lay between the germline ends. The CDR3 is CASSPDFGNGYTF. CDR3 nucleotides: TGCGCCAGCAGCCCGGACTTCGGGAATGGCTACACCTTC.

This chain uses TRBV13 with TRBJ2-1; tentatively, D is TRBD1 (6 bases). The germline V and J ends were trimmed by 6 bases and 1 base, with 28 bases remaining between them. CDR3 length: 20 amino acids. Germline CDR1 is PRHDT and CDR2 is FYEKMQ (reference sequence). The CDR3 sequence is CASRFRGSNYRAESYNEQFF. The CDR3 DNA sequence: TGTGCCAGCAGGTTTAGGGGAAGCAACTACAGGGCCGAGTCCTACAATGAGCAGTTCTTC.

The J gene is TRBJ2-5, the V gene TRBV11-3; the match to TRBD1 covers 10 bases. The junction had 6 bases not matched to a gene; V was cut back by 4 bases and J by 1 base. Germline V CDR1 and CDR2: SGHNT, YENEEA. The CDR3 is 16 residues long. DNA of the CDR3: TGTGCCAGCAGCTCAGGGACAGGGGCACCCCAAGAGACCCAGTACTTC. Amino acids: CASSSGTGAPQETQYF. Together with reference TRBV11-3 and TRBJ2-5, the CDR3 gives the full variable domain: EAGVVQSPRYKIIEKKQPVAFWCNPISGHNTLYWYLQNLGQGPELLIRYENEEAVDDSQLPKDRFSAERLKGVDSTLKIQPAELGDSAVYLCASSSGTGAPQETQYFGPGTRLLVL.

The chain combines TRBV19 with TRBJ1-5; D is possibly TRBD1 (6 bases). The CDR3 has 16 residues. The germline V and J ends were trimmed by 3 bases and 4 bases, with 16 bases remaining between them. Germline-derived CDR1 and CDR2 are LNHDA and SQIVND (reference sequence). CDR3 DNA: TGTGCCAGTAGTATCACAGGCAGGGGAACTAATCAGCCCCAGCATTTT. Translating gives CASSITGRGTNQPQHF.

Concerning this clone itself: This same CDR3 is encoded by further DNA sequences in the sample. The rearrangement uses TRBV13 and TRBJ2-7; 13 nucleotides agree with TRBD2. The CDR3 totals 15 residues. Germline loops: CDR1 PRHDT, CDR2 FYEKMQ (reference sequence). The J segment lost 2 bases and the V segment lost 3 bases, leaving 1 base of the junction unmatched. CDR3 in amino acids: CASSLGLAGTYEQYF. CDR3 DNA sequence: TGTGCCAGCAGCTTGGGACTAGCGGGGACCTACGAGCAGTACTTC.

At least ten counts were recorded for this clone. This chain uses TRBV11-2 with TRBJ1-2; the D gene is possibly TRBD1 (6 bases). V gave up 5 bases and J gave up 7 bases, with 20 bases separating them. Germline CDR1 and CDR2: SGHAT and FQNNGV. This CDR3 comprises 15 residues. The CDR3 DNA sequence: TGTGCCAGCAGCAATCCGGGACAATCAAGGGCTGGCTACACCTTC. Protein sequence: CASSNPGQSRAGYTF.

V gene TRBV5-4 combines with J gene TRBJ1-4; weak D call: TRBD1 (5 bases). Per the germline V gene, CDR1 is SGHNT and CDR2 is YYREEE (reference sequence). The CDR3 contains 16 residues. Trimming took off 3 bases at V and 8 bases at J, with 20 bases between the two ends. CDR3 nucleotides: TGTGCCAGCAGCTCCCTCGGCGGGGGTGTAAGAGAAAAACTGTTTTTT. This codes for CASSSLGGGVREKLFF.

V is TRBV5-8 and J is TRBJ2-5; 8 bases agree with TRBD1. The length of the CDR3 is 15 residues. Losses at the gene ends were 0 bases for V and 0 bases for J; bases not matched to a gene: 1. Germline CDR1 SGHTS, CDR2 YDEGEE. CDR3 sequence reads: CASSLGQGHQETQYF. CDR3 nucleotides: TGTGCCAGCAGCTTGGGACAGGGGCACCAAGAGACCCAGTACTTC. The full variable domain, completed using reference TRBV5-8 and TRBJ2-5, is EAGVTQSPTHLIKTRGQQATLRCSPISGHTSVYWYQQALGLGLQFLLWYDEGEERNRGNFPPRFSGRQFPNYSSELNVNALELEDSALYLCASSLGQGHQETQYFGPGTRLLVL.

This rearrangement joins TRBV19 to TRBJ1-1, with D possibly matching TRBD1 (6 bases). Between the trimmed V and J ends, which lost 6 bases and 6 bases, there was a span of 14 bases. The CDR3 has 13 residues. Germline-derived CDR1 and CDR2 are LNHDA and SQIVND (reference sequence). For the CDR3, the DNA is TGTGCCAGTAGGAACAGGGATAAAGCTGAAGCTTTCTTT. This encodes CASRNRDKAEAFF.

A word on this clone: One end of the junction is discordant with germline, which a read error may explain. The V call is TRBV7-7, the J call TRBJ2-6; D gene ambiguous. The CDR3 sequence is 16 residues long. CDR1 and CDR2 (germline): SSHAT, FNYEAQ (reference sequence). CDR3 in amino acids: CASSQAGKYGANVLTF. CDR3 DNA sequence: TGTGCTAGCAGCCAGGCAGGAAAGTACGGGGCCAACGTCCTGACTTTC. The variable domain in full, completed from reference TRBV7-7 and TRBJ2-6, reads GAGVSQSPRYKVTKRGQDVTLRCDPISSHATLYWYQQALGQGPEFLTYFNYEAQPDKSGLPSDRFSAERPEGSISTLTIQRTEQRDSAMYRCASSQAGKYGANVLTFGAGSRLTVL.

The chain is built from TRBV7-9 and TRBJ2-7; TRBD1 matches 9 bases. Trimming at V came to 4 bases and at J to 5 bases, leaving 9 bases not matched to a gene. Germline CDR1 reads SEHNR; CDR2 reads FQNEAQ (reference sequence). The CDR3 is 15 amino acids. The CDR3 DNA sequence: TGTGCCAGCAGCTCCGGGACAGGGCCCTTGGACGAGCAGTACTTC. Protein: CASSSGTGPLDEQYF.